Presented here are 16 T cell receptor beta chains from one specimen sequenced in a study of regulatory T cells in long-lasting Graves disease (dated by TCRdb to the early 2020s). The sample's time point label, decoded: newly diagnosed GD, antithyroid drugs for less than 3 months. RNA was extracted from PBMCs in TRIzol for both TCR sequencing and RNA sequencing. Receptor libraries were prepared by multiplex PCR. These reads were obtained on an Illumina HiSeq 4000. To build TCR beta libraries, CDR3 regions were amplified by Arm-PCR using iRepertoire HTBI primers. TCRdb reanalyzed the raw reads on its own, using fastp at Q25 for trimming and MiXCR for clone calling, and kept in-frame beta chains. One record per CDR3 amino acid sequence lists the most common genes and DNA. The sample data list more than 450,000 distinct CDR3 sequences, and around 13% of these were observed just once. 8.9% of the sample is held by the ten biggest clonotypes.

This same sample was also part of a study on T cells in Graves' hyperthyroidism and ophthalmopathy.

The specimen was peripheral blood mononuclear cells (PBMCs), collected at new diagnosis, from a patient treated with antithyroid drugs. The origin of the receptors is a young woman with Graves disease. Donor details come from another sample of the same person, matched by shared clones.

This clonotype was seen repeatedly, ten times or more. This chain links TRBV12-3 or TRBV12-4 with TRBJ1-5, with D uncertain. The V gene lost 1 base and the J gene lost 3 bases, with 10 bases spanning the gap. This CDR3 comprises 15 residues. The CDR3 sequence: CASSLGRGYNQPQHF. For the CDR3, the DNA is TGTGCCAGCAGTTTAGGGCGTGGGTACAATCAGCCCCAGCATTTT.

A note on this clonotype: This clone may be a read error of a much larger clone one base away. The chain is built from TRBV6-5 and TRBJ2-1; 10 nucleotides line up with TRBD2. Looked up from germline, CDR1 is MNHEY and CDR2 is SVGAGI. CDR3 length: 22 amino acids. The chain's CDR3 is CASSYSGKRIGTSASSCNEQFF. CDR3 in DNA: TGTGCCAGCAGTTACTCGGGTAAACGGATTGGGACTAGCGCGAGCTCCTGCAATGAGCAGTTCTTC.

This clonotype has a count of ten or more. The chain recombines TRBV2 with TRBJ1-6, with 7 bases lining up with TRBD1. The CDR3 runs to 14 residues. Trimming removed 4 bases from V and 7 bases from J; junction bases left unmatched: 4. The germline gives CDR1 SNHLY, CDR2 FYNNEI. The CDR3: CASSGQGLNSPLHF. The CDR3, as DNA: TGTGCCAGCAGTGGACAGGGACTCAATTCACCCCTCCACTTT. Variable domain in full (rest from reference TRBV2 and TRBJ1-6): EPEVTQTPSHQVTQMGQEVILRCVPISNHLYFYWYRQILGQKVEFLVSFYNNEISEKSEIFDDQFSVERPDGSNFTLKIRSTKLEDSAMYFCASSGQGLNSPLHFGNGTRLTVT.

This clonotype has a count of ten or more. The chain couples TRBV30 to TRBJ1-2; D unresolved. The CDR3 length is 15 residues. V lost 0 bases and J lost 4, with 15 bases in between. Germline CDR1 reads GTSNPN; CDR2 reads SVGIG (reference sequence). Here the CDR3 reads CAWSVPRRTRYGYTF. CDR3 nucleotides: TGTGCCTGGAGTGTACCTAGAAGGACGCGCTATGGCTACACCTTC.

This clonotype was counted at least ten times. For the CDR3, the DNA is TGTGCCAGCAGCTTGCGAGACAGCACCTACGAGCAGTACTTC. It translates to CASSLRDSTYEQYF. The V and J genes are TRBV11-3 and TRBJ2-7; a weak D match, TRBD1 (5 bases). V was shortened by 3 bases and J by 2 bases, with 11 bases between the two germline ends. The CDR3 sequence is 14 residues long. CDR1 and CDR2 from the germline V gene are SGHNT and YENEEA.

This clonotype was seen a few times. V and J are TRBV28 and TRBJ2-5; tentative D call: TRBD2 (7 bases). Germline CDR1 MDHEN, CDR2 SYDVKM. V was trimmed by 3 bases and J by 4 bases, leaving 18 bases between them. The CDR3 is made up of 16 amino acids. CDR3 protein: CASSLGASGDRETQYF. In DNA, the CDR3 is TGTGCCAGCAGTTTGGGGGCTAGCGGAGATCGAGAGACCCAGTACTTC.

This clonotype was seen only a few times. The chain employs TRBV20-1 and TRBJ1-5; D gene unclear. The length of the CDR3 is 14 residues. The V end was cut by 6 bases, the J end by 0 bases, with 12 bases between. Germline CDR1 reads DFQATT; CDR2 reads SNEGSKA (reference sequence). The CDR3 DNA follows: TGCAGTGCAACCCCGGCGGATAGCAATCAGCCCCAGCATTTT. Protein sequence: CSATPADSNQPQHF.

This clonotype was seen ten or more times. Since a much larger clone is just one base distant, this may be a read error. The chain is built from TRBV7-9 and TRBJ1-2; no reliable D call. Between the trimmed V and J ends, which lost 3 bases and 2 bases, there was a span of 7 bases. The CDR3 runs 13 residues. CDR1 and CDR2 from the germline V gene are SEHNR and FQNEAQ (reference sequence). The CDR3 protein is CASSFDGNYGYTF. The CDR3 DNA is TGTGCCAGCAGCTTCGACGGGAACTATGGCTACACCTTC.

The CDR3 DNA reads TGCAGTGCTAGTGAAAATCGAGCAGATACGCAGTATTTT. It is translated as CSASENRADTQYF. The chain joins TRBV20-1 to TRBJ2-3; D uncertain. Trimming cost V 3 bases and J 4 bases, with 11 bases left between them. CDR1 and CDR2 from the germline V gene are DFQATT and SNEGSKA (reference sequence). The CDR3 is made up of 13 amino acids.

This clonotype was observed a few times. CDR3 sequence: CASSIKGRYSNQPQHF. The CDR3 DNA reads as TGTGCCAGTAGTATAAAAGGTCGGTATAGCAATCAGCCCCAGCATTTT. This chain connects TRBV19 to TRBJ1-5, with D unresolved. V was shortened by 2 bases and J by 0 bases, with 11 bases between the two germline ends. Germline CDR1 reads LNHDA; CDR2 reads SQIVND (reference sequence). This CDR3 has 16 residues. Variable domain in full (rest from reference TRBV19 and TRBJ1-5): DGGITQSPKYLFRKEGQNVTLSCEQNLNHDAMYWYRQDPGQGLRLIYYSQIVNDFQKGDIAEGYSVSREKKESFPLTVTSAQKNPTAFYLCASSIKGRYSNQPQHFGDGTRLSIL.

This clonotype was counted ten times or more. The genes are TRBV7-2 and TRBJ2-7; 8 bases fit TRBD2. V lost 3 bases, J lost 2 bases, and 3 bases stayed unmatched. The CDR3 sequence is 14 residues long. Germline assignment: CDR1 SGHTA and CDR2 FQGNSA. The CDR3 spells CASSLTLAAYEQYF. In nucleotides, the CDR3 is TGTGCCAGCAGCTTGACACTAGCGGCCTACGAGCAGTACTTC.

This clonotype has at least ten counts. V is TRBV6-1 and J is TRBJ2-7; TRBD1 matches at 9 bases. Germline CDR1 and CDR2: MNHNS and SASEGT. The V and J ends lost 5 bases and 5 bases, in that order; junction bases with no gene match: 4. The CDR3 sequence is 13 residues long. The CDR3 DNA follows: TGTGCCAGCAGTATACAGGGGGCGGACGAGCAGTACTTC. Residues: CASSIQGADEQYF.

This clonotype was picked up a small number of times. The chain's CDR3 is CASSYSGAQPQHF. CDR3 nucleotides: TGTGCCAGCAGTTACTCTGGCGCCCAGCCCCAGCATTTT. V gene TRBV6-2 or TRBV6-3 combines with J gene TRBJ1-5, with unresolved D. V lost 0 bases and J 7 bases, leaving 7 bases between the germline ends. Germline CDR1 and CDR2: MNHEY and SVGEGT. The CDR3 has 13 residues.

This clonotype was observed at least ten times. This sequence joins TRBV29-1 and TRBJ2-1, with 10 bases identical to TRBD2. The CDR3 is made up of 16 amino acids. Germline values: CDR1 SQVTM, CDR2 ANQGSEA. Trimming cost V 7 bases and J 10 bases; bases outside gene matches: 19. In DNA form, the CDR3 reads TGCAGCGCTATCAAACTTGGGAGCGGGAGGGCAAGGGAGCAGTTCTTC. Protein product: CSAIKLGSGRAREQFF.

This clonotype was recorded at least ten times. This sequence joins TRBV2 and TRBJ2-3; no reliable D call. Trimming stripped 0 bases from V and 1 base from J, with 5 bases between. This CDR3 is built from 14 residues. CDR1 SNHLY and CDR2 FYNNEI come from the germline V gene. CDR3 coding DNA: TGTGCCAGCAGTGAAGCCCCGGGCACAGATACGCAGTATTTT. Translated, it gives CASSEAPGTDTQYF.

This clonotype was recorded at least ten times. This rearrangement joins TRBV2 to TRBJ1-4; 8 bases fit TRBD1. This CDR3 spans 14 amino acids. Germline V gene sequence: CDR1 SNHLY, CDR2 FYNNEI. J lost 8 bases, V lost 6 bases, and 8 bases had no gene match. CDR3 region: CASSETGVGEKLFF. The CDR3 DNA follows: TGTGCCAGCAGCGAGACAGGGGTTGGGGAAAAACTGTTTTTT.